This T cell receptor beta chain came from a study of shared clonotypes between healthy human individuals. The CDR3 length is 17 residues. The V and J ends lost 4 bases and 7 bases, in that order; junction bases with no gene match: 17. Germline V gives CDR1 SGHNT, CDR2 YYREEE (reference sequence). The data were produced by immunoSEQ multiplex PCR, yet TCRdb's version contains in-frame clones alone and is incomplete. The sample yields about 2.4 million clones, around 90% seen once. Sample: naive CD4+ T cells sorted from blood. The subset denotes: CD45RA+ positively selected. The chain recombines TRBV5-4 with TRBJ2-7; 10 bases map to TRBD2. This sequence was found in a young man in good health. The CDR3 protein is CASSGLAGANSHREQYF. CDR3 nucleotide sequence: TGTGCCAGCAGCGGGCTAGCGGGAGCAAATTCACACCGGGAGCAGTACTTC.